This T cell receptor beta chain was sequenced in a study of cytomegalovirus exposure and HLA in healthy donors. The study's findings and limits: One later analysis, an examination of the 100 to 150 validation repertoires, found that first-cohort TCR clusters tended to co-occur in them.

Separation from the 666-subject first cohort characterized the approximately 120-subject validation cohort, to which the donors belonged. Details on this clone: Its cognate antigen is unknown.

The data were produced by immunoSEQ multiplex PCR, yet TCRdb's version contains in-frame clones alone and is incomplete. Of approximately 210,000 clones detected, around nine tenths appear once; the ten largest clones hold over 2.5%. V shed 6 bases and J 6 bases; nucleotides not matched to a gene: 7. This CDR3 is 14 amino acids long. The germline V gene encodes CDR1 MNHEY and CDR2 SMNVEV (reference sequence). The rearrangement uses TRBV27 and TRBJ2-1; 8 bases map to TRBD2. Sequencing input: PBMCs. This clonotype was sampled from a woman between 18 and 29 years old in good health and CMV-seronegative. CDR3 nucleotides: TGTGCCAGCAGCCTGACGACTAGCGCCAATGAGCAGTTCTTC. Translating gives CASSLTTSANEQFF.